This note documents a single T cell receptor beta chain sequence. The clone's antigen remains unknown. The record has no base qualities; no much larger clone is one base away. The cysteine opens and the phenylalanine closes a CDR3 of 14 amino acids. The kept DNA is CDR3 alone, 42 bases in frame from the first base. Relative to germline, V is 4 bases shorter and J is 5 bases shorter, with 8 bases between their ends. Via the germline V gene, CDR1 is KGHDR and CDR2 SFDVKD. The immunoSEQ Assay, a bias-controlled multiplex PCR, was used to amplify TCRbeta CDR3 regions from genomic DNA. In the paper's pipeline: The number of nucleated cells in each sample was estimated by amplification of reference gene primers within the assay. To quantify the absolute abundance of each unique TCRbeta CDR3 rearrangement, sequence reads were collapsed and filtered. For each sample, productive Simpson clonality was calculated as the square root of Simpson's diversity index across productive rearrangements. Drawn from immuneACCESS, this table holds only the in-frame rearrangements with V and J called that TCRdb kept. Clones are partly lost; checked studies trace under half to an unresolved V gene and leave the rest unexplained. That table furnishes V, J and clone size, whereas the DNA furnished D and trimming. Within this sample are around 120,000 clones, with over 65% of them counted one time only. The ten largest clones add up to 0.75% to 0.9% of the sample.

The collaborating institutions used their own protocols to collect whole blood in K2EDTA tubes. For TCRbeta analysis, collaborators shipped samples in one of three forms: frozen whole blood, isolated PBMCs, or DNA extracted from either of those sample types. This sample was taken from a study of blood T cell repertoires in COVID-19 (dated by TCRdb to between 2020 and 2021). Notes on the research overall: Samples covering the acute and convalescent phases of COVID-19 were provided by collaborators in the United States, Italy and Spain. The material from the prospective study consisted of cDNA or gDNA derived from T cells, B-cell-depleted T cells, or PBMCs. The dataset comprised deeply sampled blood TCRbeta repertoires from subjects exposed to, actively infected with, or recovered from COVID-19. The repertoires were released in a freely available public database intended as a resource for research on the immune response to SARS-CoV-2. The samples were drawn from two sources: the first 160 participants of the ongoing ImmuneRACE study, and some 1,300 subjects contributed by 6 global collaborators. Nearly every sample came with metadata listing a de-identified subject ID, COVID-19 status, age in years and sex. Where available, HLA class I and class II types were obtained from metadata supplied by the sample provider rather than from assay-based typing. Study-wide conclusions, independent of this receptor: Clinical and demographic metadata were provided uncurated, with the amount varying by source and participant.

The V and J genes are TRBV24-1 and TRBJ1-6; the D gene is unclear. Sequencing was done on a sample of peripheral blood. This sequence was found in a human donor with acute or convalescent COVID-19. The donor label of this sample is uncertain. DNA sequence: TGTGCCACCAGTGAGAGTTTCGATAATTCACCCCTCCACTTT. Its translation is CATSESFDNSPLHF.